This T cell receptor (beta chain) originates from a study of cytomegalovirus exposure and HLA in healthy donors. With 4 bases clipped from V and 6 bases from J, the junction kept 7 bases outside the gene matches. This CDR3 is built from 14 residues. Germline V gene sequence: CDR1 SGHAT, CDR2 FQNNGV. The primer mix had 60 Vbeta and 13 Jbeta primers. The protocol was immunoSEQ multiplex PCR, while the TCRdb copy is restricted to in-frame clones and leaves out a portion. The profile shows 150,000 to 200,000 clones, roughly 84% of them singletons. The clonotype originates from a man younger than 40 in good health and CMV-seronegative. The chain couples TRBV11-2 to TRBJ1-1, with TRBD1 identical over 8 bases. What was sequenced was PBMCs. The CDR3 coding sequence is TGTGCCAGCAGCTCTTGGACAGGGAGCGCTGAAGCTTTCTTT. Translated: CASSSWTGSAEAFF.